This TCR beta chain was captured by sequencing in a study of blood T cells in healthy people across ages. Broader study findings: Long-lived and aged donors differed, with more naive CD4+ cells and higher diversity in the long-lived.

Each sample yielded at least 7 million isolated PBMCs. With a J-beta primer mix and a sample-barcoded 5' primer, a second PCR ran roughly 6 to 11 cycles. TCRdb re-called the 5' RACE reads with MiXCR, one entry per CDR3 protein. The sample carries more than 1 million distinct CDR3 sequences, 45% recorded once. The CDR3 has 15 residues. V was trimmed by 6 bases and J by 3 bases, leaving 15 bases between them. Germline loops: CDR1 MDHEN, CDR2 SYDVKM. As to this clonotype: Its antigen is unknown.

The sequence came from a woman aged 60-70 years in good health. The gene calls are TRBV28 and TRBJ1-5; D may be TRBD1 (5 bases). Sequenced sample: blood. In DNA form, the CDR3 reads TGTGCCAGCAGAGGTTTGGGACGGAACAATCAGCCCCAGCATTTT. This translates into CASRGLGRNNQPQHF.